This T cell receptor beta chain was recorded in a study of T cells in Graves' hyperthyroidism and ophthalmopathy. Study-level results: Patients with ophthalmopathy were separated from those with stable hyperthyroidism by a 13 V-J model.

The CDR3 has 18 residues. V was clipped by 2 bases and J by 6 bases; unmatched bases: 14. Per germline, CDR1 MNHNS and CDR2 SASEGT. This clonotype has a count of ten or more. Antigen: not known. Template material for amplifying TCR beta CDR3 regions consisted of RNA transcripts. First-round RT-PCR of the TCR CDR3 relied on the HTBI primer set. TCRdb used MiXCR to reprocess the multiplex PCR reads, holding one entry per CDR3 protein. The sample has hundreds of thousands of distinct CDR3 sequences, around a fifth seen once; the top ten hold less than 45%. Exclusion criteria comprised uncontrolled infection, other autoimmune disease, pregnancy or lactation. Diagnosis relied on clinical symptoms, serum thyroxine and TRAb, thyroid ultrasound and orbital computed tomography.

Sequencing input: blood. This chain links TRBV6-1 with TRBJ1-5, with TRBD1 matching over 9 bases. The sequence was obtained from a man aged 50-60 years with Graves' ophthalmopathy. The CDR3 reads CASSEWPTQGAFAQPQHF. The CDR3 coding sequence is TGTGCCAGCAGTGAATGGCCGACACAGGGGGCGTTTGCTCAGCCCCAGCATTTT.